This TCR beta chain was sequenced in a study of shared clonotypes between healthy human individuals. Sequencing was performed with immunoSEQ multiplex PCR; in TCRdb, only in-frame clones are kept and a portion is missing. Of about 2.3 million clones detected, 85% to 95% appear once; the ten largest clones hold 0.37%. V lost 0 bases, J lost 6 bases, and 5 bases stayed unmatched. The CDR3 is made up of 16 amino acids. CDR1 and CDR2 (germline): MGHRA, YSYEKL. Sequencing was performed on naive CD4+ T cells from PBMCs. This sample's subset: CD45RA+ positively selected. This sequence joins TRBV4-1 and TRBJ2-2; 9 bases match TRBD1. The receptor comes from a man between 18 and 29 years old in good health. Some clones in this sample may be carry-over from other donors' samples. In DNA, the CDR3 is TGCGCCAGCAGCCAAGATAGGGACAGGGCCCCCGGGGAGCTGTTTTTT. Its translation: CASSQDRDRAPGELFF.